This record concerns one T cell receptor (beta chain) sequence. This specimen belongs to a study of OX40 agonist ivuxolimab in advanced cancers. The wider study: Earlier anti-PD-1, anti-PD-L1 or anti-CTLA-4 therapy was permitted; about 44% had received some.

Germline assignment: CDR1 MGHRA and CDR2 YSYEKL. Trimming pared 0 bases from V and 8 bases from J, leaving 16 bases between. The CDR3 runs 15 residues. This table comes from immunoSEQ multiplex PCR, and its TCRdb copy is limited to in-frame clones, with some not included. The sample carries roughly 59,000 clones, 90% to 95% recorded once. The clonotype was recovered from an adult with an advanced solid tumor such as melanoma, head and neck, liver or kidney cancer. Sequencing used CD4+ or CD8+ T cells sorted from blood, obtained in a trial of the OX40 agonist ivuxolimab. J is TRBJ1-1 and V is TRBV4-1; D gene uncertain. This chain's CDR3 is CASSQEPLEAKEAFF. DNA for the CDR3: TGCGCCAGCAGCCAAGAGCCTCTTGAGGCAAAAGAAGCTTTCTTT.